These 5 T cell receptor beta chains were all obtained from the same sample, sequenced in a study of prognosis after radiotherapy for stage I lung cancer. Amplicons of TCR beta CDR3 were generated from genomic DNA by two-round multiplex PCR. Each TRBV and TRBJ gene had its own primer in the first PCR round. TCRdb passed the multiplex PCR reads through MiXCR, listing each CDR3 protein once. The sample records under 55,000 distinct CDR3 sequences, around a third being singletons. Here the sequenced sample was PBMCs, taken before or after stereotactic body radiation therapy (not recorded which). These receptors were taken from a donor of 50 years or more with non-small cell lung cancer.

This clonotype was detected many times. J is TRBJ2-1 and V is TRBV7-2; weak D call: TRBD2 (6 bases). V was pared by 6 bases and J by 0 bases, with 15 bases between. In germline, CDR1 is SGHTA, CDR2 FQGNSA. The CDR3 is made up of 16 amino acids. CDR3 protein: CASSPLSGGSYNEQFF. CDR3 bases: TGTGCCAGCAGTCCCCTTAGCGGAGGCTCCTACAATGAGCAGTTCTTC.

The chain joins TRBV12-3 or TRBV12-4 to TRBJ1-1; D is uncertain. Trimming removed 2 bases at V and 5 bases at J, with 9 bases between. This CDR3 is built from 13 residues. The CDR3: CASSLFGVTEAFF. CDR3 nucleotide sequence: TGTGCCAGCAGTTTATTCGGGGTAACTGAAGCTTTCTTT.

This clonotype was observed many times. The rearrangement links TRBV5-1 to TRBJ1-4, with D possibly TRBD1 on 5 matching bases. Germline V gene data show CDR1 as SGHRS and CDR2 as YFSETQ. Trimming took off 3 bases at V and 7 bases at J, with 25 bases between the two ends. This CDR3 region has 18 residues. CDR3 sequence reads: CASSYDPGLGLGSEKLFF. CDR3 in DNA: TGCGCCAGCAGCTACGACCCAGGGTTAGGGCTAGGTAGTGAAAAACTGTTTTTT.

There are many counts of this clonotype. J is TRBJ1-5 and V is TRBV2, with D possibly being TRBD1 (5 bases). CDR1 SNHLY and CDR2 FYNNEI come from the germline V gene. The V gene lost 6 bases and the J gene lost 4 bases, with 10 bases spanning the gap. CDR3 length: 13 residues. The DNA of the CDR3 is TGTGCCAGCAGGTGGGACCCAAATCAGCCCCAGCATTTT. Translation gives CASRWDPNQPQHF. Full variable domain (missing parts from reference TRBV2 and TRBJ1-5): EPEVTQTPSHQVTQMGQEVILRCVPISNHLYFYWYRQILGQKVEFLVSFYNNEISEKSEIFDDQFSVERPDGSNFTLKIRSTKLEDSAMYFCASRWDPNQPQHFGDGTRLSIL.

This clonotype has at least ten counts. The rearrangement links TRBV11-2 to TRBJ2-1; 12 bases agree with TRBD2. The CDR3 has 14 residues. With 10 bases clipped from V and 2 bases from J, the junction kept 3 bases outside the gene matches. Germline CDR1 is SGHAT and CDR2 is FQNNGV. The CDR3 spells CATSSGRAYNEQFF. For the CDR3, the DNA is TGTGCCACCTCTAGCGGGAGGGCCTACAATGAGCAGTTCTTC.